This T cell receptor beta chain originates from a study of blood T cell repertoires in COVID-19. The data were produced by immunoSEQ multiplex PCR, yet TCRdb's version contains in-frame clones alone and is incomplete. The sample lists over 60,000 clones, 70% to 90% occurring once. The CDR3 loop spans 17 amino acids. Germline loops: CDR1 LNHDA, CDR2 SQIVND (reference sequence). V was pared by 3 bases and J by 5 bases, with 21 bases between. The TCR comes from a woman aged 80 or older with active COVID-19. Material: peripheral blood. The chain employs TRBV19 and TRBJ2-3; weak D call: TRBD2 (6 bases). The CDR3 sequence is CASSMYPGGNGGDTQYF. The CDR3 DNA follows: TGTGCCAGTAGTATGTATCCCGGGGGAAATGGTGGAGATACGCAGTATTTT.